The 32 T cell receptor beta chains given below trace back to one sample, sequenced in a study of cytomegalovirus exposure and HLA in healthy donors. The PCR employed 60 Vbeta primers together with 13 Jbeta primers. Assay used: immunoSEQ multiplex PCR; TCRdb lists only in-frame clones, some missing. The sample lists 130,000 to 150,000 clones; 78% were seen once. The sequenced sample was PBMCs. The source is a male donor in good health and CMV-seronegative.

The CDR3 spells CASSLDSKAFF. The CDR3 DNA reads as TGTGCCAGCAGCTTAGACAGTAAAGCTTTCTTT. V gene TRBV11-2 combines with J gene TRBJ1-1; D is uncertain. The germline CDR1 and CDR2 sequences are SGHAT and FQNNGV. Trimming pared 0 bases from V and 9 bases from J, leaving 5 bases between. The CDR3 runs 11 residues.

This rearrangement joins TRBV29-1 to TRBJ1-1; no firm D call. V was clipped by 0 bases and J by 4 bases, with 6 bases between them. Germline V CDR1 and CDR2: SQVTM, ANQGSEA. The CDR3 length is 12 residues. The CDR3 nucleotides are TGCAGCGTTGAAGAAGGAGGCACTGAAGCTTTCTTT. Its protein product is CSVEEGGTEAFF.

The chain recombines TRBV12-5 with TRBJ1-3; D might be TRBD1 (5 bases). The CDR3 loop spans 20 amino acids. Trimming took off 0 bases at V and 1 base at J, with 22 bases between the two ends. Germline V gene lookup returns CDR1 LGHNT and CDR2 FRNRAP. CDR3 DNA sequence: TGTGCTAGTGGTTTGGTACTTGAAAACTTGCTTAGGGGATCTGGAAACACCATATATTTT. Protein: CASGLVLENLLRGSGNTIYF.

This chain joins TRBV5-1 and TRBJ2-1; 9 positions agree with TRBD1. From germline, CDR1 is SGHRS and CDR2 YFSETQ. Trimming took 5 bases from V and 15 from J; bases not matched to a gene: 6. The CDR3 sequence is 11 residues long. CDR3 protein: CASRATGGRFF. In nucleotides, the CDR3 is TGCGCCAGCAGGGCTACAGGGGGCCGGTTCTTC. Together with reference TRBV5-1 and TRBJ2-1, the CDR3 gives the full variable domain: KAGVTQTPRYLIKTRGQQVTLSCSPISGHRSVSWYQQTPGQGLQFLFEYFSETQRNKGNFPGRFSGRQFSNSRSEMNVSTLELGDSALYLCASRATGGRFFGPGTRLTVL.

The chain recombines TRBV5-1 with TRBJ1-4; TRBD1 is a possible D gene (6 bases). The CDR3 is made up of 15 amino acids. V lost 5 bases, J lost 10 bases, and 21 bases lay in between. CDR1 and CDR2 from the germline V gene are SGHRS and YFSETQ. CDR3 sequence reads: CASSRYQGTAAKLFF. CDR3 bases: TGCGCCAGCAGTCGGTATCAGGGGACCGCCGCAAAACTGTTTTTT.

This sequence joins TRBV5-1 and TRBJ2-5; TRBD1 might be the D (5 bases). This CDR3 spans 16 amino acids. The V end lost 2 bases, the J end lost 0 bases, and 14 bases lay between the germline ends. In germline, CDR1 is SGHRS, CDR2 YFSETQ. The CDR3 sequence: CASSLIRGHNQETQYF. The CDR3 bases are TGCGCCAGCAGCTTAATACGAGGACACAACCAAGAGACCCAGTACTTC.

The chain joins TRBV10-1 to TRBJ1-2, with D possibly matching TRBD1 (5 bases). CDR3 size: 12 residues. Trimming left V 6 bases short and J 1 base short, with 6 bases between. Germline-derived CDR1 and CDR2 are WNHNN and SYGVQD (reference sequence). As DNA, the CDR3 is TGCGCCAGCAGGGACATTAACTATGGCTACACCTTC. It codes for CASRDINYGYTF.

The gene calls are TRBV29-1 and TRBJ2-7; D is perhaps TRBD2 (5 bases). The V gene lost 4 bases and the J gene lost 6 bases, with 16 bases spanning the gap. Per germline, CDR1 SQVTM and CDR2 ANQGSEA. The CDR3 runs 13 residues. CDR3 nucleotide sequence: TGCAGCGTTGCGGGCGGGTCCCCTCTCGAGCAGTACTTC. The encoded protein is CSVAGGSPLEQYF.

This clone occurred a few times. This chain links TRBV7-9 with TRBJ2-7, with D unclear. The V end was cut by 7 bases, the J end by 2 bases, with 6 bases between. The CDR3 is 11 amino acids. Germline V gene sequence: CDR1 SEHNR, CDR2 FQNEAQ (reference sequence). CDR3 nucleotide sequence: TGTGCCAGCACCTCTACCTACGAGCAGTACTTC. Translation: CASTSTYEQYF.

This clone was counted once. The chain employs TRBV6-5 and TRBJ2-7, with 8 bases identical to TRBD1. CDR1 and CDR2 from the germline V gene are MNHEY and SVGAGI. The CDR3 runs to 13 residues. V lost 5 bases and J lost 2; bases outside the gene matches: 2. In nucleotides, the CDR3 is TGTGCCAGCAGTCGGACAGGGACCTACGAGCAGTACTTC. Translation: CASSRTGTYEQYF.

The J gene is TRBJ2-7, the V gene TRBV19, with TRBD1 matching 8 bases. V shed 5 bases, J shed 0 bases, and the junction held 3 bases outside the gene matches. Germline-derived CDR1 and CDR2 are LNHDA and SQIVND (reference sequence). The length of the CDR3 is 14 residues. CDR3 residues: CASSRTGSSYEQYF. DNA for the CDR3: TGTGCCAGTAGTCGGACAGGGAGCTCCTACGAGCAGTACTTC.

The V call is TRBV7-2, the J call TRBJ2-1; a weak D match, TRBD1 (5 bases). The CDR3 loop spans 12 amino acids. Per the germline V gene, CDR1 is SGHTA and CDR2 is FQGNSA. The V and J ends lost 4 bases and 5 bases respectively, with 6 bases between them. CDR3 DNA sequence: TGTGCCAGCAGCTCCAGGGACAATGAGCAGTTCTTC. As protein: CASSSRDNEQFF.

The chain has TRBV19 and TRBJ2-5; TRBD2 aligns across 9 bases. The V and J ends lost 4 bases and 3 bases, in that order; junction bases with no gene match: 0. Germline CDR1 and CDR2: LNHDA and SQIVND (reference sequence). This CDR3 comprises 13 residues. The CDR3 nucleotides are TGTGCCAGTAGTACTAGCGGGAAAGAGACCCAGTACTTC. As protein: CASSTSGKETQYF. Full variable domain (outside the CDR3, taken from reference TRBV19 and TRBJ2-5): DGGITQSPKYLFRKEGQNVTLSCEQNLNHDAMYWYRQDPGQGLRLIYYSQIVNDFQKGDIAEGYSVSREKKESFPLTVTSAQKNPTAFYLCASSTSGKETQYFGPGTRLLVL.

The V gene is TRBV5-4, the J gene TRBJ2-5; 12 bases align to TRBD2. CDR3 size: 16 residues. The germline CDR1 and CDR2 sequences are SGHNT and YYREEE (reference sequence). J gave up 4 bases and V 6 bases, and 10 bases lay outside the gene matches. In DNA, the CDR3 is TGTGCCAGCACCGCCCTGCTAGCGGGGGGGCGAGAGACCCAGTACTTC. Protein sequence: CASTALLAGGRETQYF.

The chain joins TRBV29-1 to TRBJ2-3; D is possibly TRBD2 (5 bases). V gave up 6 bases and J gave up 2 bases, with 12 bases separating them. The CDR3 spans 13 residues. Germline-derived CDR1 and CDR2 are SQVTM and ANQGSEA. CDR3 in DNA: TGCAGCGTCGAGGGTCAGAACACAGATACGCAGTATTTT. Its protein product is CSVEGQNTDTQYF.

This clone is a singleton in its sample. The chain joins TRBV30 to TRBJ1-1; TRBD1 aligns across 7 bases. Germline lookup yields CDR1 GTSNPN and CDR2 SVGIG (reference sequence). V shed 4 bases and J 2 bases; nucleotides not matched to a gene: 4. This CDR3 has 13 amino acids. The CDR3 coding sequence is TGTGCCTGGACTCGGACAGGAAACACTGAAGCTTTCTTT. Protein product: CAWTRTGNTEAFF. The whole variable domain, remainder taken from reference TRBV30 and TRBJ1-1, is SQTIHQWPATLVQPVGSPLSLECTVEGTSNPNLYWYRQAAGRGLQLLFYSVGIGQISSEVPQNLSASRPQDRQFILSSKKLLLSDSGFYLCAWTRTGNTEAFFGQGTRLTVV.

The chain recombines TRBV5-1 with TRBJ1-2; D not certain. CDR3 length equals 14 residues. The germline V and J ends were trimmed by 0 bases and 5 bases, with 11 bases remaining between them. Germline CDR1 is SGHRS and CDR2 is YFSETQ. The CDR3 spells CASSLGQRRYGYTF. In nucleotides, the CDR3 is TGCGCCAGCAGCTTGGGACAAAGACGTTATGGCTACACCTTC.

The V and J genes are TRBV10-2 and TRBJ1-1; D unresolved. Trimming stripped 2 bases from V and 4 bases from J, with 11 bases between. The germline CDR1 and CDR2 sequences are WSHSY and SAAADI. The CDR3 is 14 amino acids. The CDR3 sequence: CASSEVGVGTEAFF. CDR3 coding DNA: TGCGCCAGCAGTGAGGTGGGAGTTGGCACTGAAGCTTTCTTT.

The CDR3 sequence: CATSRDQRAYEQYF. CDR3 DNA: TGTGCCACCAGCAGAGACCAGCGGGCGTACGAGCAGTACTTC. V is TRBV15 and J is TRBJ2-7; D might be TRBD2 (6 bases). The CDR3 runs to 14 residues. V lost 0 bases and J 4 bases, leaving 10 bases between the germline ends. The germline CDR1 and CDR2 sequences are LNHNV and YYDKDF (reference sequence).

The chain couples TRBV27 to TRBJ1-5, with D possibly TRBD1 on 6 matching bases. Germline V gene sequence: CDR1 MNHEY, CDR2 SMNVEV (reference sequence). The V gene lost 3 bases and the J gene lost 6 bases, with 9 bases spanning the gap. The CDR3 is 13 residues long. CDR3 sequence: CASSFSGVQPQHF. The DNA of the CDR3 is TGTGCCAGCAGTTTTTCAGGGGTTCAGCCCCAGCATTTT.

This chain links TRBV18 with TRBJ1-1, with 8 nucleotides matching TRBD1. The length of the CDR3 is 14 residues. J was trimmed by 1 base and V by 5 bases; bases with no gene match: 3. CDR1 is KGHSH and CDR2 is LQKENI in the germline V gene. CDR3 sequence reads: CASSLGTGNTEAFF. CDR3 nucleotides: TGTGCCAGCTCATTGGGGACAGGGAACACTGAAGCTTTCTTT.

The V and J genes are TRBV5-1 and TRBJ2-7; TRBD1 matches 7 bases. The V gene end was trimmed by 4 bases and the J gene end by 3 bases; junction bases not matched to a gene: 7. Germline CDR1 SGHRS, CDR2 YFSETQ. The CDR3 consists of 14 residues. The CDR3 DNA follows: TGCGCCAGCAGCCGCGGCAGGGGGATCTACGAGCAGTACTTC. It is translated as CASSRGRGIYEQYF.

The CDR3 protein is CASSLGASGGVMETQYF. CDR3 DNA: TGTGCCAGCAGCTTAGGGGCTAGCGGGGGGGTGATGGAGACCCAGTACTTC. This chain connects TRBV7-6 to TRBJ2-5, with TRBD2 identical over 12 bases. V trimming: 1 base; J trimming: 5 bases; junction bases outside the gene matches: 8. CDR1 and CDR2 from the germline V gene are SGHVS and FNYEAQ. This CDR3 is built from 17 residues.

The CDR3 bases are TGTGCCAGCAGTTTATCGCATAGCGGGGCCAACTACGAGCAGTACTTC. Its translation is CASSLSHSGANYEQYF. The chain is built from TRBV27 and TRBJ2-7; 8 bases agree with TRBD2. CDR1 is MNHEY, CDR2 SMNVEV, per germline (reference sequence). V lost 0 bases and J lost 3; bases outside the gene matches: 7. This CDR3 is built from 16 residues.

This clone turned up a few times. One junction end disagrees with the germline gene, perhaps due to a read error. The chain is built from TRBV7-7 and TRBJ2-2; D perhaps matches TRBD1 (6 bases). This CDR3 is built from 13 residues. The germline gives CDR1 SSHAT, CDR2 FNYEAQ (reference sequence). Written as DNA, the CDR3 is TGTGCTAGCAGCTTCGAGGGGGCCGGGGAGCTGTTTTTT. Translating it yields CASSFEGAGELFF.

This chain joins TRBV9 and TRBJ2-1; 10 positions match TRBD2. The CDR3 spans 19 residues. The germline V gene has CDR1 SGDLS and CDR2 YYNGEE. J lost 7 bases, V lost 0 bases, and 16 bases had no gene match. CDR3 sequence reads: CASSVVPSASGGARNEQFF. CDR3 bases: TGTGCCAGCAGCGTAGTCCCGTCCGCCAGCGGGGGGGCTCGGAATGAGCAGTTCTTC.

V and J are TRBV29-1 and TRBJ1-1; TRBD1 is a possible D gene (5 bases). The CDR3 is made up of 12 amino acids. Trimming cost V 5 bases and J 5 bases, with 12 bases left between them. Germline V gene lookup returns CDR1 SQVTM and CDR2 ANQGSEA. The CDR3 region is CSVRGRATEAFF. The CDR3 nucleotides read TGCAGCGTTAGGGGCAGGGCTACTGAAGCTTTCTTT.

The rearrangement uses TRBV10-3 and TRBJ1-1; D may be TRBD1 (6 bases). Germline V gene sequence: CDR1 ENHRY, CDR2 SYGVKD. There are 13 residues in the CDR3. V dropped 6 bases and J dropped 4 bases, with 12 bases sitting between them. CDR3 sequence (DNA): TGTGCCATCAGCATCCAGGGGCCCACTGAAGCTTTCTTT. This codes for CAISIQGPTEAFF.

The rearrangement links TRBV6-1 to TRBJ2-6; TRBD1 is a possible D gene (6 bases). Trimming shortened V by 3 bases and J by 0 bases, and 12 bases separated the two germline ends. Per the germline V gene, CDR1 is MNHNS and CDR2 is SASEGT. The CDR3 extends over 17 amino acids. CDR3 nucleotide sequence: TGTGCCAGCAGTGAGGGCAGGGGAGTCTCTGGGGCCAACGTCCTGACTTTC. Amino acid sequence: CASSEGRGVSGANVLTF.

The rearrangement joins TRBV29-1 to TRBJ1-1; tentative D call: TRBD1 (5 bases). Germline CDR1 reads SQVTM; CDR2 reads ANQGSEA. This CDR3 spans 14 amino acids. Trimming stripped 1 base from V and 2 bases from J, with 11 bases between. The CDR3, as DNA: TGCAGCGTTGAAGTCCTCAGGGTCAACACTGAAGCTTTCTTT. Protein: CSVEVLRVNTEAFF.

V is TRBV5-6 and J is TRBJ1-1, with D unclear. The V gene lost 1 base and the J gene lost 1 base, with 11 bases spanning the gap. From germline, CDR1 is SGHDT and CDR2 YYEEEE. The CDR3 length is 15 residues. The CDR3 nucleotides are TGTGCCAGCAGCTTGCGCGGCACCCAGAACACTGAAGCTTTCTTT. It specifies CASSLRGTQNTEAFF.

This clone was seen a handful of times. The CDR3 here is CASGFASGRPVYEQYF. As DNA, the CDR3 is TGTGCTAGTGGTTTCGCCTCGGGGAGGCCCGTCTACGAGCAGTACTTC. This chain uses TRBV12-5 with TRBJ2-7, with D perhaps TRBD2 (6 bases). Germline-derived CDR1 and CDR2 are LGHNT and FRNRAP. Trimming left V 3 bases short and J 3 bases short, with 18 bases between. CDR3 length: 16 amino acids.